This T cell receptor beta chain was retrieved from a study of blood T cells in healthy people across ages. Germline V gene sequence: CDR1 MNHEY, CDR2 SMNVEV (reference sequence). CDR3 length: 14 residues. V lost 4 bases to trimming and J lost 4 bases, with 13 bases between them. Through a sample-barcoded 5' primer and a J-beta primer mix, a second PCR was run for roughly 6 to 11 cycles. TCRdb reprocessed the 5' RACE reads with MiXCR, giving one entry per CDR3 protein. The table has 980,000 or so distinct CDR3 sequences, about 48% seen once; the top ten hold 13%. This clonotype was observed a handful of times.

The sample comprised blood. The clonotype was recovered from a man aged 25-45 years in good health. This sequence joins TRBV27 and TRBJ1-2, with D uncertain. CDR3: CASSSSGVGYGYTF. CDR3 coding DNA: TGTGCCAGCAGTTCCAGTGGGGTTGGCTATGGCTACACCTTC.